The clone carrying this T cell receptor (beta chain) occurred once. No antigen is known for it. This record comes from a study of OX40 agonist ivuxolimab in advanced cancers. Study-wide results and caveats: There were, on average, more expanded clones in CD8+ T cells than in CD4+. The work left the antigen specificity of expanded peripheral T cells undetermined.

CDR3 size: 15 residues. Germline V lookup: CDR1 LGHNA, CDR2 YNFKEQ. The ends lost 5 bases at V and 4 bases at J; junction bases unmatched: 8. Repertoires were generated with immunoSEQ multiplex PCR, while TCRdb's copy carries only in-frame clones and drops some. The sample lists 74,000 or so clones, roughly 84% seen once, with approximately 2% in the top ten. The rearrangement links TRBV4-2 to TRBJ2-7, with 10 bases fitting TRBD2. The TCR originated in an adult with an advanced solid tumor such as melanoma, head and neck, liver or kidney cancer. The sample consisted of CD4+ or CD8+ T cells sorted from blood, taken in a trial of the OX40 agonist ivuxolimab. The CDR3 DNA reads as TGTGCCAGCAGCTCAACCCAAGCGGGAGGGTACGAGCAGTACTTC. Its protein is CASSSTQAGGYEQYF.